The source of this T cell receptor (beta chain) is a study of OX40 agonist ivuxolimab in advanced cancers. Whole-study context: The group had a mean age of 60 years, ranged from about 20 to 79, and was roughly 83% male. Partial responses occurred in Three dose-escalation patients, one with hepatocellular carcinoma and two with cutaneous melanoma.

The CDR3 covers 15 residues. In regard to this clone: What it binds is unknown.

Findings of the study overall: Low normalized T-cell clonal expansion was additionally recorded for some nonresponders.

The repertoire was sequenced with immunoSEQ multiplex PCR; TCRdb's copy has only in-frame clones and lacks some. The sample carries about 44,000 clones, about 90% recorded once. This clonotype originated in an adult with an advanced solid tumor such as melanoma, head and neck, liver or kidney cancer. The input for sequencing was CD4+ or CD8+ T cells sorted from blood, taken in a trial of the OX40 agonist ivuxolimab. V gene TRBV21-1 combines with J gene TRBJ1-2; TRBD1 was called by the table and not checked on the DNA. TRBV21-1 is a pseudogene. The CDR3 here is CASSSLCQAKDGYTF. For the CDR3, the DNA is TGTGCCAGCAGCTCCCTATGTCAGGCCAAGGATGGCTACACCTTC.